The rows below give T cell receptor beta chains drawn from one sample of a study of blood T cell repertoires in COVID-19. The method was immunoSEQ multiplex PCR; TCRdb's version includes in-frame clones alone and lacks a portion of them. The sample records tens of thousands of clones, about nine tenths being singletons. Sequencing was performed on peripheral blood. All receptors come from a man in his 60s with acute or convalescent COVID-19. The CDR3 runs from the conserved cysteine through the conserved F or W. Each record gives: V gene, clone size, CDR3 protein. Only part of the rows carry a size: once, few, many, or a class if the clone is expanded.

V: TRBV5-1; size: .; CDR3: CASSSGRTSGALDTQYF
V: TRBV4-1; size: .; CDR3: CASSQFGGTDYGYTF
V: TRBV11-2; size: once; CDR3: CASSGSESSYNEQFF
V: TRBV5-1; size: once; CDR3: CASSFETGSYNSPLHF
V: TRBV9; size: .; CDR3: CASSLGLAVGTGPGEQFF
V: TRBV7-8; size: .; CDR3: CASSSLAGGYNEQFF
V: TRBV28; size: .; CDR3: CASSAGTGGIYGYTF
V: TRBV27; size: .; CDR3: CASSLWGSQETQYF
V: TRBV7-9; size: once; CDR3: CAGGPSSGNTIYF
V: TRBV6-6; size: .; CDR3: CASSRRQGGNQPQHF
V: TRBV5-1; size: .; CDR3: CASSLAHRGGYGYTF
V: TRBV7-3; size: .; CDR3: CASSLTGGEEPQHF